This T cell receptor (beta chain) was documented in a study of cytomegalovirus exposure and HLA in healthy donors. From germline, CDR1 is LGHNA and CDR2 YNFKEQ. The CDR3 extends over 11 amino acids. The V end lost 3 bases, the J end lost 5 bases, and 4 bases lay between the germline ends. Primers: 60 Vbeta forward and 13 Jbeta reverse. Sequencing used immunoSEQ multiplex PCR; TCRdb keeps in-frame clones, though not all of them. The sample carries roughly 150,000 clones, roughly 85% recorded once. The chain is built from TRBV4-2 and TRBJ1-1, with D hard to call. The source material was PBMCs. This clonotype was sampled from a man aged 18-30 years in good health and CMV-seropositive. The CDR3 sequence is CASSQSTEAFF. Here the CDR3 DNA reads TGTGCCAGCAGCCAGTCTACTGAAGCTTTCTTT.